This TCR beta chain stems from a study of early T cells in non-severe SARS-CoV-2 infection. About the study: Sequencing used unsorted whole-blood bulk RNA, so chains lack pairing. Study findings and constraints: VDJdb-based matching was biased toward anti-spike CD8 responses and missed private and CD4 specificities.

cDNA molecules, individually, were tagged with unique molecular identifiers. TCRdb ran MiXCR on the 5' RACE reads and lists one entry per CDR3 protein. Among about 25,000 distinct CDR3 sequences listed, about 4% were seen once. This clonotype was counted at least ten times. The antigen is not known. The CDR3 spans 16 residues. V gave up 7 bases and J gave up 4 bases; unmatched junction bases: 9. This chain links TRBV12-3 or TRBV12-4 with TRBJ1-6, with 8 bases aligning to TRBD1. The sample comprised whole blood. This TCR was sampled from an adult who was a healthcare worker with PCR-confirmed SARS-CoV-2 infection or an uninfected control (not recorded which). The CDR3 region is CASTPDRALYNSPLHF. Written as DNA, the CDR3 is TGTGCCAGCACCCCGGACAGGGCGTTATATAATTCACCCCTCCACTTT.